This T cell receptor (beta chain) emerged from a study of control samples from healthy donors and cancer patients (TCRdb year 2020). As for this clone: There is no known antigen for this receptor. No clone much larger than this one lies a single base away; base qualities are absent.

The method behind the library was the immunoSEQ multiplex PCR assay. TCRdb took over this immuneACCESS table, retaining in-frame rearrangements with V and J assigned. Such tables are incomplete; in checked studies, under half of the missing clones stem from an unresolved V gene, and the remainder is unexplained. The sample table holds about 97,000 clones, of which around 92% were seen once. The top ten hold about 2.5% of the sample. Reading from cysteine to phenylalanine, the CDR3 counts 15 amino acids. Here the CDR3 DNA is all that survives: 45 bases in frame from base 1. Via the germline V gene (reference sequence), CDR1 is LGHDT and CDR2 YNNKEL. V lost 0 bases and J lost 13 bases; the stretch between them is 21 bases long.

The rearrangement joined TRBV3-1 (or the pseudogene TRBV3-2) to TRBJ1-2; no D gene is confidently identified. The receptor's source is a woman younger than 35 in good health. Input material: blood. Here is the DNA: TGTGCCAGCAGCCAAGATCCTCCAGTCGGTTCCAGGATCACCTTC. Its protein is CASSQDPPVGSRITF.